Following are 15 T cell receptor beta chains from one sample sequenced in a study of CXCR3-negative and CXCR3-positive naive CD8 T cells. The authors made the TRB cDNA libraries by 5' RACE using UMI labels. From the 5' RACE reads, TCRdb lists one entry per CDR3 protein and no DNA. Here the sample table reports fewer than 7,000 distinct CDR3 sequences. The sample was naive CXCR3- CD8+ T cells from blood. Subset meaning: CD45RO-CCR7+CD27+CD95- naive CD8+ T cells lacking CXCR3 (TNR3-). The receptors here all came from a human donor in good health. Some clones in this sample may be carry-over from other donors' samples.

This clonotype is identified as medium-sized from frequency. The CDR3: CSAEGTDKYEQYF. The chain couples TRBV29-1 to TRBJ2-7; without DNA, the TCRdb call of TRBD1 cannot be checked. This CDR3 region has 13 residues. CDR1 is SQVTM, CDR2 ANQGSEA, per germline.

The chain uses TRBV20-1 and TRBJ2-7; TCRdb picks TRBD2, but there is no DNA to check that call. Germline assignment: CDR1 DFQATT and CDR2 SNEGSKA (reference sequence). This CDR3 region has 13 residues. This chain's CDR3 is CSARGLDSYEQYF.

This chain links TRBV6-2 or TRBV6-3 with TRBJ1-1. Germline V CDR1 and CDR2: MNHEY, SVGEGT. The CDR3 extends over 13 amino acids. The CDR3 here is CASSYSRNTEAFF.

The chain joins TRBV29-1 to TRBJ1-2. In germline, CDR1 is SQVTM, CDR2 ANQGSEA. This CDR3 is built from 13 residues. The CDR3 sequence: CSVFSASNYGYTF.

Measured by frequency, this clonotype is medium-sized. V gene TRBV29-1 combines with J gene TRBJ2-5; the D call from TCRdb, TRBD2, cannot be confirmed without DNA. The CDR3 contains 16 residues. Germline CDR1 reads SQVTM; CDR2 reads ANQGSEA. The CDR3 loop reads CSVDGLAGEVSETQYF.

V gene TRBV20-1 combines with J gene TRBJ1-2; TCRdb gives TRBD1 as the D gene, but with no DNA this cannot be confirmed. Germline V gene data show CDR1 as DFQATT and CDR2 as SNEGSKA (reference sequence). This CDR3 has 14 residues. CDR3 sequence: CSATPVFAAHGYTF.

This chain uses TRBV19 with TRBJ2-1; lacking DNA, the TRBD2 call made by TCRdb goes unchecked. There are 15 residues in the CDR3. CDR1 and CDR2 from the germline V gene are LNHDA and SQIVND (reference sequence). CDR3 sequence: CASSIEPVAGGKQFF.

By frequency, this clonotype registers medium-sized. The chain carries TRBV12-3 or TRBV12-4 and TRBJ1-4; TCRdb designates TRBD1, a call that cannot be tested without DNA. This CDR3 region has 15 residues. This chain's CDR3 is CASSFLDRVGEKLFF.

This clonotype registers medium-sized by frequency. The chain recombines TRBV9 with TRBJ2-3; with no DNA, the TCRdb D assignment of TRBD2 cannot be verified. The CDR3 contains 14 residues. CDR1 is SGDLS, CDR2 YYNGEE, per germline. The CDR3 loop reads CASSVSGRPDTQYF.

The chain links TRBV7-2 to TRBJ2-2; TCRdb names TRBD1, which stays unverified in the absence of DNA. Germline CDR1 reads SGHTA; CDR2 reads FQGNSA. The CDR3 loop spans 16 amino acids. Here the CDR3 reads CASSPGTGADTGELFF.

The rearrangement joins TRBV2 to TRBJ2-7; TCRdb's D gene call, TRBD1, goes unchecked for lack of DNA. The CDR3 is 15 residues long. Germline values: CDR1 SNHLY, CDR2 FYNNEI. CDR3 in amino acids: CASPRGTGPSYEQYF.

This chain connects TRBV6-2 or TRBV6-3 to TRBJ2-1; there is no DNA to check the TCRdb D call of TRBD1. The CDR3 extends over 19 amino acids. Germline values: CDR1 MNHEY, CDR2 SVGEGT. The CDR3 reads CASSYQGTQGFSGYNEQFF.

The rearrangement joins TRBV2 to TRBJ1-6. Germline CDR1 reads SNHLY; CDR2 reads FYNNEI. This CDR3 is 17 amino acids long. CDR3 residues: CASSEWSRKAYNSPLHF.

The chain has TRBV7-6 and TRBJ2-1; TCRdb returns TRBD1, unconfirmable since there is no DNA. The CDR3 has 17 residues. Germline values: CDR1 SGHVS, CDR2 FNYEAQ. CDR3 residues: CASSLFALGGPENEQFF.

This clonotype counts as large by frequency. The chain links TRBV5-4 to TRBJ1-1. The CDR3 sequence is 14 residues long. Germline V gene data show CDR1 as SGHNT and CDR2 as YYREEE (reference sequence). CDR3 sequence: CASSRRVANTEAFF. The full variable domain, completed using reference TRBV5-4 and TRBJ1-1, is ETGVTQSPTHLIKTRGQQVTLRCSSQSGHNTVSWYQQALGQGPQFIFQYYREEENGRGNFPPRFSGLQFPNYSSELNVNALELDDSALYLCASSRRVANTEAFFGQGTRLTVV.